This TCR beta chain was sequenced for a study of control samples from healthy donors and cancer patients. V shed 1 base and J 5 bases; nucleotides not matched to a gene: 5. CDR1 and CDR2 (germline): LGHNA, YNFKEQ. The CDR3 has 15 residues. Assay: immunoSEQ multiplex PCR; the TCRdb copy retains only in-frame clones and omits some. The data contain 130,000 to 150,000 clones, approximately 91% of them singletons. V gene TRBV4-2 combines with J gene TRBJ2-3, with 8 bases aligning to TRBD2. The source of this sequence is a man aged 25-40 years in good health. Material for sequencing was blood. The CDR3 is CASSQAGGLGDTQYF. DNA of the CDR3: TGTGCCAGCAGCCAAGCGGGGGGGCTTGGAGATACGCAGTATTTT.